The source of this T cell receptor (beta chain) is a study of spatial heterogeneity in lung cancer. Findings and limits, study-wide: Tumors with more nonsynonymous mutations had more expanded intratumoral alpha and beta TCRs.

This clonotype turned up a few times. Its antigen is as yet unknown. Every TCR cDNA molecule carried a tag that served as a unique molecular identifier. MiXCR was run by TCRdb on the 5' RACE reads, yielding one entry per CDR3 protein. The sample includes some 7,800 distinct CDR3 sequences, roughly 6.5% of them seen just once. Time point reported: sample taken at primary tumor resection. The sequences come from lung tumor tissue, collected at surgery. This TCR derives from a male donor with early-stage non-small cell lung cancer.

This CDR3 reads CATGLTSSYEQYF. In nucleotides, the CDR3 is TGTGCCACCGGACTAACTAGCTCCTACGAGCAGTACTTC. V gene TRBV28 combines with J gene TRBJ2-7; a possible D gene is TRBD2 (6 bases). The V and J ends lost 10 bases and 0 bases respectively, with 13 bases between them. Germline CDR1 MDHEN, CDR2 SYDVKM. The CDR3 runs to 13 residues.